The sample holds a few counts of the clone carrying this T cell receptor (beta chain). Its target is not known. Using immunoSEQ multiplex PCR, the repertoire was profiled, and TCRdb retains in-frame clones only, with some absent. The table records about 84,000 clones, roughly 80% of them present only once. Mismatch repair deficiency was confirmed in all patients, by PCR or immunohistochemistry. TCR sequencing covered a few patients who responded to pembrolizumab. The source of the sample is a study of PD-1 blockade in mismatch repair-deficient tumors. About the study: Enrolled about 2013-2017, patients had progressing, pretreated mismatch repair-deficient cancers of 12 to 13 types.

Study-level points and caveats: Rapid post-treatment expansion, then contraction, generally preceding radiologic response, marked tumor-resident clones.

The CDR3 consists of 15 residues. V lost 2 bases to trimming and J lost 2 bases, with 9 bases between them. Germline CDR1 is SNHLY and CDR2 is FYNNEI. J is TRBJ2-2 and V is TRBV2; weak D call: TRBD1 (5 bases). Sequences were derived from peripheral blood, sampled 12 weeks after starting pembrolizumab. The sequence derives from an adult with mismatch repair-deficient cancer. CDR3 sequence: CASSESGANTGELFF. CDR3 DNA sequence: TGTGCCAGCAGTGAAAGTGGGGCCAACACCGGGGAGCTGTTTTTT. Drawing the rest from reference TRBV2 and TRBJ2-2, the complete variable domain is EPEVTQTPSHQVTQMGQEVILRCVPISNHLYFYWYRQILGQKVEFLVSFYNNEISEKSEIFDDQFSVERPDGSNFTLKIRSTKLEDSAMYFCASSESGANTGELFFGEGSRLTVL.